The 24 T cell receptor beta chains below come from one sample, sequenced in a study of CD8+ T cells in alopecia areata. The treatment here: oral pan-JAK inhibitor, 5-10 mg twice daily. Extracted RNA was reverse transcribed into cDNA, the sequencing template. Here immunoSEQ multiplex PCR was the method, and the copy in TCRdb shows in-frame clones only, minus some. The sample consists of about 76,000 clones, 66% of them appearing once. This specimen was CD8+ T cells sorted from blood, taken at week 24, from a patient treated with tofacitinib. The receptors shown here come from a human donor with alopecia areata.

The rearrangement uses TRBV30 and TRBJ2-7; D is undetermined. Germline V gene sequence: CDR1 GTSNPN, CDR2 SVGIG (reference sequence). Trimming removed 2 bases from V and 0 bases from J, with 8 bases in between. The CDR3 is made up of 13 amino acids. The CDR3 protein is CAWSFGSSYEQYF. CDR3 bases: TGTGCCTGGAGTTTCGGCAGCTCCTACGAGCAGTACTTC.

The genes are TRBV27 and TRBJ2-7, with D possibly TRBD1 on 5 matching bases. Trimming took 4 bases from V and 7 from J, leaving 20 bases between them. This CDR3 contains 15 residues. Germline V CDR1 and CDR2: MNHEY, SMNVEV (reference sequence). The CDR3 DNA sequence: TGTGCCAGCAGTTCCCACTCCAGGGATCCTAGGGAGCAGTACTTC. Translated: CASSSHSRDPREQYF.

This chain joins TRBV29-1 and TRBJ2-6; D is ambiguous. The germline V and J ends were trimmed by 3 bases and 2 bases, with 5 bases remaining between them. CDR3 size: 13 residues. Germline V CDR1 and CDR2: SQVTM, ANQGSEA. This CDR3 is CSVETTGANVLTF. The CDR3 DNA reads as TGCAGCGTTGAGACAACTGGGGCCAACGTCCTGACTTTC.

In this sample, this clone turned up a few times. CDR3 sequence: CASSPTAPPGELFF. In DNA form, the CDR3 reads TGTGCCAGCAGCCCGACGGCGCCGCCCGGGGAGCTGTTTTTT. J is TRBJ2-2 and V is TRBV27; D is unresolved. Germline-derived CDR1 and CDR2 are MNHEY and SMNVEV (reference sequence). Trimming cost V 6 bases and J 6 bases, with 14 bases left between them. The CDR3 contains 14 residues.

V and J are TRBV13 and TRBJ2-1, with TRBD2 matching 7 bases. CDR1 is PRHDT and CDR2 is FYEKMQ in the germline V gene (reference sequence). The length of the CDR3 is 14 residues. J lost 5 bases, V lost 7 bases, and 8 bases had no gene match. The CDR3 protein is CASTTWAGDNEQFF. The DNA for the CDR3 is TGTGCCAGCACCACCTGGGCGGGAGACAATGAGCAGTTCTTC.

The gene calls are TRBV29-1 and TRBJ2-3, with D possibly TRBD1 on 5 matching bases. Germline V gene sequence: CDR1 SQVTM, CDR2 ANQGSEA. V was shortened by 7 bases and J by 2 bases, with 16 bases between the two germline ends. The CDR3 has 14 residues. The CDR3 is CSAVVDRYTDTQYF. CDR3 in DNA: TGCAGCGCCGTGGTAGACAGATACACAGATACGCAGTATTTT.

V gene TRBV27 combines with J gene TRBJ1-2, with 8 bases aligning to TRBD1. This CDR3 region has 12 residues. CDR1 is MNHEY and CDR2 is SMNVEV in the germline V gene (reference sequence). The trim removed 6 bases at V and 7 bases at J, leaving 4 bases unmatched. CDR3 loop: CASRDRVGGYTF. The CDR3, as DNA: TGTGCCAGCAGGGACAGGGTTGGTGGCTACACCTTC.

There are a few counts of this clone. J is TRBJ1-1 and V is TRBV5-1, with 8 bases fitting TRBD1. The CDR3 has 17 residues. The germline V gene has CDR1 SGHRS and CDR2 YFSETQ. The ends lost 0 bases at V and 6 bases at J; junction bases unmatched: 13. The CDR3 sequence is CASSLGRDRTLWPEAFF. In nucleotides, the CDR3 is TGCGCCAGCAGCTTGGGTCGGGACAGGACCCTATGGCCTGAAGCTTTCTTT.

The chain has TRBV29-1 and TRBJ2-6; 8 bases align to TRBD1. V dropped 4 bases and J dropped 0; count of bases not matched to a gene: 8. Germline CDR1 and CDR2: SQVTM and ANQGSEA. CDR3 length: 17 residues. The CDR3 DNA is TGCAGCGTTGTCTCGACAGGGGATGGCTCTGGGGCCAACGTCCTGACTTTC. This codes for CSVVSTGDGSGANVLTF.

This chain joins TRBV27 and TRBJ1-1, with D possibly matching TRBD1 (6 bases). The V and J ends lost 4 bases and 3 bases respectively, with 15 bases between them. The CDR3 consists of 15 residues. The V gene's germline CDR1 is MNHEY and CDR2 SMNVEV (reference sequence). The CDR3 DNA reads TGTGCCAGCAGTTCCCCGACGACAGGTCACACTGAAGCTTTCTTT. Protein sequence: CASSSPTTGHTEAFF.

The CDR3 protein is CASRGSGGADEQFF. The DNA of the CDR3 is TGTGCCAGCAGGGGTAGCGGGGGGGCGGATGAGCAGTTCTTC. The V call is TRBV14, the J call TRBJ2-1; the match to TRBD2 covers 11 bases. Germline V lookup: CDR1 SGHDN, CDR2 FVKESK. The CDR3 spans 14 residues. J gave up 8 bases and V 6 bases, and 6 bases lay outside the gene matches.

This chain connects TRBV5-1 to TRBJ2-3; 10 bases map to TRBD1. V was clipped by 4 bases and J by 4 bases; unmatched bases: 6. Germline V gene data show CDR1 as SGHRS and CDR2 as YFSETQ. The CDR3 is 15 amino acids. The CDR3 nucleotides are TGCGCCAGCAGCCCGGGACAGGGGTTTCCAGATACGCAGTATTTT. This gives the protein CASSPGQGFPDTQYF. Full variable domain (remainder filled in from reference TRBV5-1 and TRBJ2-3): KAGVTQTPRYLIKTRGQQVTLSCSPISGHRSVSWYQQTPGQGLQFLFEYFSETQRNKGNFPGRFSGRQFSNSRSEMNVSTLELGDSALYLCASSPGQGFPDTQYFGPGTRLTVL.

V and J are TRBV7-9 and TRBJ2-5, with unresolved D. Trimming removed 4 bases at V and 1 base at J, with 7 bases between. The CDR3 is 13 residues long. Germline assignment: CDR1 SEHNR and CDR2 FQNEAQ (reference sequence). Here the CDR3 DNA reads TGTGCCAGCAGCTCGCCGGTCCAAGAGACCCAGTACTTC. Its protein is CASSSPVQETQYF.

V gene TRBV19 combines with J gene TRBJ2-5; the match to TRBD2 covers 7 bases. CDR1 is LNHDA, CDR2 SQIVND, per germline (reference sequence). This CDR3 has 15 residues. The V and J ends lost 1 base and 0 bases, in that order; junction bases with no gene match: 2. DNA for the CDR3: TGTGCCAGTAGTATAGTCGGGACTAACCAAGAGACCCAGTACTTC. This encodes CASSIVGTNQETQYF.

This clone was counted a single time. V is TRBV7-2 and J is TRBJ2-7; 10 nucleotides agree with TRBD1. This CDR3 has 13 residues. The V gene's germline CDR1 is SGHTA and CDR2 FQGNSA. The V segment lost 6 bases and the J segment 5 bases; nucleotides outside the gene matches: 4. The CDR3 bases are TGTGCCAGCAGGACAGGGGGCGCGGACGAGCAGTACTTC. This encodes CASRTGGADEQYF.

V usage is TRBV7-9 and J usage is TRBJ2-2; D not resolved. The CDR3 is 14 amino acids. The V end was cut by 1 base, the J end by 1 base, with 4 bases between. Germline CDR1 and CDR2: SEHNR and FQNEAQ (reference sequence). CDR3 loop: CASSLEGNTGELFF. The CDR3 coding sequence is TGTGCCAGCAGCTTAGAAGGGAACACCGGGGAGCTGTTTTTT.

Only a few counts were recorded for this clone. This sequence joins TRBV5-4 and TRBJ2-7; TRBD1 matches at 11 bases. Per the germline V gene, CDR1 is SGHNT and CDR2 is YYREEE (reference sequence). V shed 4 bases, J shed 1 base, and the junction held 4 bases outside the gene matches. This CDR3 comprises 15 residues. The CDR3 sequence: CASSMGQGVSYEQYF. For the CDR3, the DNA is TGTGCCAGCAGCATGGGACAGGGGGTTTCCTACGAGCAGTACTTC.

The genes are TRBV9 and TRBJ1-1, with 8 nucleotides matching TRBD1. This CDR3 contains 14 residues. The V segment lost 4 bases and the J segment 5 bases; nucleotides outside the gene matches: 7. Per germline, CDR1 SGDLS and CDR2 YYNGEE. Written as DNA, the CDR3 is TGTGCCAGCAGCCCCTGGACAGGGCAGACTGAAGCTTTCTTT. It translates to CASSPWTGQTEAFF.

This clone was seen once. This chain uses TRBV30 with TRBJ1-1; tentative D call: TRBD1 (6 bases). The V end was cut by 7 bases, the J end by 8 bases, with 11 bases between. Germline CDR1 reads GTSNPN; CDR2 reads SVGIG (reference sequence). CDR3 length: 10 residues. CDR3 nucleotide sequence: TGTGCCTACCGACAGGTAGAAGCTTTCTTT. It codes for CAYRQVEAFF.

The genes are TRBV4-1 and TRBJ1-5; D is uncertain. The CDR3 runs to 16 residues. With 4 bases removed from V and 5 bases from J, the gap between germline ends came to 18 bases. The germline gives CDR1 MGHRA, CDR2 YSYEKL. This chain's CDR3 is CASSPFFSPVYQPQHF. The CDR3 DNA follows: TGCGCCAGCAGCCCTTTCTTTAGCCCCGTGTATCAGCCCCAGCATTTT.

This chain links TRBV7-6 with TRBJ2-1; 8 bases align to TRBD2. Trimming took 3 bases from V and 6 from J; bases not matched to a gene: 1. The CDR3 is 13 residues long. Germline values: CDR1 SGHVS, CDR2 FNYEAQ. The CDR3 reads CASSFAGGNEQFF. In DNA form, the CDR3 reads TGTGCCAGCAGCTTCGCGGGGGGCAATGAGCAGTTCTTC.

V and J are TRBV6-5 and TRBJ2-7; tentatively, D is TRBD2 (5 bases). The germline V gene encodes CDR1 MNHEY and CDR2 SVGAGI. This CDR3 comprises 12 residues. V gave up 2 bases and J gave up 6 bases, with 8 bases separating them. In DNA, the CDR3 is TGTGCCAGCAGTTACGGAGGAACCGAGCAGTACTTC. Translation: CASSYGGTEQYF.

The rearrangement joins TRBV7-9 to TRBJ1-4; D ambiguous. The CDR3 runs to 14 residues. The germline V gene encodes CDR1 SEHNR and CDR2 FQNEAQ (reference sequence). Trimming cost V 5 bases and J 6 bases, with 13 bases left between them. The CDR3, as DNA: TGTGCCAGCAGCCGATCAGAGGTTTATGAAAAACTGTTTTTT. Amino acid sequence: CASSRSEVYEKLFF.

The genes are TRBV7-9 and TRBJ1-2; TRBD1 agrees at 7 bases. The CDR3 extends over 17 amino acids. From germline, CDR1 is SEHNR and CDR2 FQNEAQ (reference sequence). Losses at the gene ends were 6 bases for V and 0 bases for J; bases not matched to a gene: 13. As DNA, the CDR3 is TGTGCCAGCAGTCGGGACAGCTCCACCGCCCCTAACTATGGCTACACCTTC. Translation gives CASSRDSSTAPNYGYTF.